The 32 T cell receptor beta chains listed next were all sequenced from one sample in a study of stem cell transplantation in POMP-related autoinflammatory disease. TCRdb's copy holds only in-frame clones and misses some; the assay was immunoSEQ multiplex PCR. The profile shows tens of thousands of clones, about nine tenths of them singletons. The material was CD4+ T cells from PBMCs, obtained after stem cell transplantation. These receptors all stem from a human patient with POMP-related autoinflammation and immune dysregulation (PRAID). Some T cells may be graft donor cells.

The chain combines TRBV28 with TRBJ2-7; 8 nucleotides match TRBD1. The CDR3 is made up of 14 amino acids. J gave up 9 bases and V 5 bases, and 12 bases lay outside the gene matches. Germline V gives CDR1 MDHEN, CDR2 SYDVKM. CDR3: CASSTLGQGIGQYV. CDR3 nucleotide sequence: TGTGCCAGCAGTACCCTCGGACAGGGAATTGGGCAGTACGTC.

CDR3 amino acids: CASSDLTANTEAFF. CDR3 coding DNA: TGTGCCAGCAGTGATCTCACAGCGAACACTGAAGCTTTCTTT. The chain recombines TRBV2 with TRBJ1-1, with D unresolved. CDR3 length: 14 residues. The germline V gene has CDR1 SNHLY and CDR2 FYNNEI. The V and J ends lost 3 bases and 1 base respectively, with 9 bases between them. The variable domain in full, completed from reference TRBV2 and TRBJ1-1, reads EPEVTQTPSHQVTQMGQEVILRCVPISNHLYFYWYRQILGQKVEFLVSFYNNEISEKSEIFDDQFSVERPDGSNFTLKIRSTKLEDSAMYFCASSDLTANTEAFFGQGTRLTVV.

J is TRBJ2-5 and V is TRBV30; 7 bases match TRBD2. The V gene end was trimmed by 1 base and the J gene end by 4 bases; junction bases not matched to a gene: 12. CDR3 length: 16 amino acids. Germline V gives CDR1 GTSNPN, CDR2 SVGIG (reference sequence). The CDR3 nucleotides read TGTGCCTGGAGTGGAAGCGGGACGGTAAGGAGAGAGACCCAGTACTTC. Encoded protein: CAWSGSGTVRRETQYF.

V is TRBV12-3 or TRBV12-4 and J is TRBJ2-5, with D perhaps matching TRBD2 (6 bases). V gave up 3 bases and J gave up 7 bases, with 9 bases separating them. This CDR3 has 12 amino acids. The CDR3 sequence is CASSLGGGTQYF. The CDR3 bases are TGTGCCAGCAGTTTGGGGGGAGGGACCCAGTACTTC.

V usage is TRBV18 and J usage is TRBJ1-5; D call uncertain. Trimming shortened V by 1 base and J by 2 bases, and 9 bases separated the two germline ends. The germline V gene encodes CDR1 KGHSH and CDR2 LQKENI. CDR3 length: 15 residues. The CDR3, as DNA: TGTGCCAGCTCACCACTGCACAAAGGCAATCAGCCCCAGCATTTT. It encodes CASSPLHKGNQPQHF.

The V and J genes are TRBV4-1 and TRBJ1-1; TRBD1 might be the D (5 bases). Per germline, CDR1 MGHRA and CDR2 YSYEKL. This CDR3 contains 17 residues. Deletions cut 6 bases from V and 1 base from J, with 21 bases between. CDR3 region: CASRGWQGPLRNTEAFF. CDR3 DNA sequence: TGCGCCAGCAGGGGATGGCAGGGTCCTCTCCGGAACACTGAAGCTTTCTTT.

This sequence joins TRBV7-9 and TRBJ2-1; the match to TRBD2 covers 16 bases. Germline CDR1 SEHNR, CDR2 FQNEAQ (reference sequence). Germline trimming cut 5 bases from V and 5 bases from J; bases unmatched to any gene: 12. The CDR3 consists of 19 residues. The CDR3, as DNA: TGTGCCAGCAGCGCTACCGGGACTAGCGGGAGGGCCAGGGACAATGAGCAGTTCTTC. Its protein is CASSATGTSGRARDNEQFF. The variable domain in full, with the rest retrieved from reference TRBV7-9 and TRBJ2-1, is DTGVSQNPRHKITKRGQNVTFRCDPISEHNRLYWYRQTLGQGPEFLTYFQNEAQLEKSRLLSDRFSAERPKGSFSTLEIQRTEQGDSAMYLCASSATGTSGRARDNEQFFGPGTRLTVL.

V and J are TRBV5-1 and TRBJ1-1; D uncertain. Trimming took 1 base from V and 1 from J, leaving 5 bases between them. The CDR3 runs to 13 residues. Germline V CDR1 and CDR2: SGHRS, YFSETQ. The CDR3 region has the DNA TGCGCCAGCAGCTTGACACCGAACACTGAAGCTTTCTTT. Its translation is CASSLTPNTEAFF.

The chain links TRBV7-9 to TRBJ2-2, with D possibly called TRBD1 or TRBD2 (5 bases each). CDR3 length equals 13 residues. In germline, CDR1 is SEHNR, CDR2 FQNEAQ (reference sequence). V was cut by 7 bases and J by 6 bases, with 12 bases left in between. The CDR3 sequence is CASKLRDAGELFF. CDR3 sequence (DNA): TGTGCCAGCAAATTAAGGGACGCCGGGGAGCTGTTTTTT.

V gene TRBV5-1 combines with J gene TRBJ2-5; unclear D gene. Trimming took off 0 bases at V and 5 bases at J, with 5 bases between the two ends. There are 12 residues in the CDR3. The germline gives CDR1 SGHRS, CDR2 YFSETQ. CDR3 in amino acids: CASSLGSETQYF. CDR3 nucleotide sequence: TGCGCCAGCAGCTTGGGGTCGGAGACCCAGTACTTC.

This sequence joins TRBV28 and TRBJ1-3; TRBD1 is a possible D gene (6 bases). Trimming took 8 bases from V and 0 from J, leaving 14 bases between them. This CDR3 comprises 15 residues. Germline loops: CDR1 MDHEN, CDR2 SYDVKM. The CDR3 sequence: CASGLTGTSGNTIYF. CDR3 sequence (DNA): TGTGCCAGCGGGTTGACAGGTACCTCTGGAAACACCATATATTTT.

V is TRBV24-1 and J is TRBJ2-5, with 12 positions matching TRBD2. This CDR3 is 19 amino acids long. The ends lost 5 bases at V and 4 bases at J; junction bases unmatched: 16. Germline CDR1 KGHDR, CDR2 SFDVKD. The CDR3 protein is CATSGTSGGPRPVPETQYF. The CDR3, as DNA: TGTGCCACCAGTGGCACTAGCGGGGGGCCGAGGCCCGTTCCAGAGACCCAGTACTTC.

The chain combines TRBV6-5 with TRBJ1-1; D is possibly TRBD1 (6 bases). The CDR3 has 14 residues. Germline V gene sequence: CDR1 MNHEY, CDR2 SVGAGI. Trimming took off 7 bases at V and 5 bases at J, with 17 bases between the two ends. The CDR3 region has the DNA TGTGCCAGCATTCTTATAGGGACAAGAACTGAAGCTTTCTTT. It yields the protein CASILIGTRTEAFF.

The chain couples TRBV4-1 to TRBJ2-7; TRBD2 agrees at 11 bases. The CDR3 is 17 residues long. Germline lookup yields CDR1 MGHRA and CDR2 YSYEKL. V dropped 2 bases and J dropped 2; count of bases not matched to a gene: 8. CDR3 DNA sequence: TGCGCCAGCAGCCAAACCTCCGGGACTAGCGGAGCCTACGAGCAGTACTTC. This codes for CASSQTSGTSGAYEQYF.

The CDR3 sequence is CASGPGHPFTQYF. Here the CDR3 DNA reads TGTGCCAGTGGACCGGGACACCCTTTCACCCAGTACTTC. This chain connects TRBV6-5 to TRBJ2-5, with D tentatively TRBD1 (6 bases). Looked up from germline, CDR1 is MNHEY and CDR2 is SVGAGI. The CDR3 sequence is 13 residues long. Deletions cut 9 bases from V and 8 bases from J, with 19 bases between.

This clone was detected only a few times. The chain is built from TRBV10-2 and TRBJ2-2; the D is unclear. Trimming took off 4 bases at V and 2 bases at J, with 8 bases between the two ends. Looked up from germline, CDR1 is WSHSY and CDR2 is SAAADI. This CDR3 has 14 amino acids. As DNA, the CDR3 is TGCGCCAGCAGTGTCAACAGCAACACCGGGGAGCTGTTTTTT. As protein: CASSVNSNTGELFF.

The chain links TRBV5-4 to TRBJ2-3, with a possible D match to TRBD1 (6 bases). V gave up 4 bases and J gave up 4 bases, with 19 bases separating them. The CDR3 runs to 16 residues. Germline CDR1 SGHNT, CDR2 YYREEE (reference sequence). The CDR3 spells CASSPGTPRDADTQYF. In nucleotides, the CDR3 is TGTGCCAGCAGCCCCGGGACACCGAGGGATGCAGATACGCAGTATTTT.

The chain employs TRBV18 and TRBJ1-2; D is ambiguous. This CDR3 comprises 12 residues. Germline lookup yields CDR1 KGHSH and CDR2 LQKENI. V dropped 4 bases and J dropped 0 bases, with 3 bases sitting between them. DNA of the CDR3: TGTGCCAGCTCACAGCCTAACTATGGCTACACCTTC. This codes for CASSQPNYGYTF.

The V call is TRBV5-1, the J call TRBJ2-7; the D is unclear. Germline CDR1 reads SGHRS; CDR2 reads YFSETQ. The CDR3 covers 13 residues. V was pared by 0 bases and J by 9 bases, with 13 bases between. CDR3 DNA sequence: TGCGCCAGCAGCTTGGATGGGGAAGTAGGGCAGTACTTC. Its protein is CASSLDGEVGQYF.

The rearrangement joins TRBV7-2 to TRBJ1-2; D is undetermined. This CDR3 is 13 amino acids long. Deletions cut 1 base from V and 4 bases from J, with 7 bases between. Germline lookup yields CDR1 SGHTA and CDR2 FQGNSA. The CDR3 protein is CASSLDRVYGYTF. The DNA for the CDR3 is TGTGCCAGCAGCTTAGATAGGGTCTATGGCTACACCTTC.

V gene TRBV5-1 combines with J gene TRBJ1-4; 8 bases align to TRBD1. The CDR3 is made up of 14 amino acids. Germline CDR1 is SGHRS and CDR2 is YFSETQ. J gave up 6 bases and V 2 bases, and 3 bases lay outside the gene matches. The CDR3 protein is CASSFRGQDEKLFF. The CDR3 region has the DNA TGCGCCAGCAGCTTCAGGGGGCAGGATGAAAAACTGTTTTTT.

V gene TRBV7-9 combines with J gene TRBJ2-1; 7 bases match TRBD2. V gave up 0 bases and J gave up 8 bases; unmatched junction bases: 4. The CDR3 has 14 residues. Germline CDR1 SEHNR, CDR2 FQNEAQ (reference sequence). CDR3 DNA sequence: TGTGCCAGCAGCTTAGCGGGAGGGCCTTATGAGCAGTTCTTC. Amino acids: CASSLAGGPYEQFF.

The J gene is TRBJ1-1, the V gene TRBV29-1; maybe TRBD1 (5 bases). Germline CDR1 SQVTM, CDR2 ANQGSEA. This CDR3 region has 13 residues. V was cut by 6 bases and J by 4 bases, with 15 bases left in between. The CDR3 region has the DNA TGCAGCGTCCTGCCGGGGGTTAGCACTGAAGCTTTCTTT. It encodes CSVLPGVSTEAFF.

The genes are TRBV5-1 and TRBJ2-5, with TRBD2 matching over 10 bases. This CDR3 has 16 amino acids. Trimming cost V 1 base and J 3 bases; bases outside gene matches: 6. Germline lookup yields CDR1 SGHRS and CDR2 YFSETQ. CDR3 protein: CASSLRFSGGKETQYF. CDR3 sequence (DNA): TGCGCCAGCAGCTTGCGGTTTAGCGGGGGGAAAGAGACCCAGTACTTC.

This chain joins TRBV19 and TRBJ2-5; 12 bases agree with TRBD2. V lost 6 bases and J lost 4; bases outside the gene matches: 15. This CDR3 region has 18 residues. CDR1 is LNHDA and CDR2 is SQIVND in the germline V gene (reference sequence). The CDR3 here is CASSPLGLAGGQGETQYF. Here the CDR3 DNA reads TGTGCCAGTAGCCCCCTCGGCCTAGCGGGAGGGCAGGGAGAGACCCAGTACTTC.

The chain uses TRBV12-3 or TRBV12-4 and TRBJ2-3, with D perhaps TRBD1 or TRBD2 (5 bases each). V lost 6 bases and J lost 4, with 11 bases in between. The CDR3 is 13 residues long. The CDR3 coding sequence is TGTGCCAGCAGGGGGACGGGCCCAGATACGCAGTATTTT. This encodes CASRGTGPDTQYF.

V usage is TRBV4-1 and J usage is TRBJ2-7; D ambiguous. The germline gives CDR1 MGHRA, CDR2 YSYEKL. V was shortened by 2 bases and J by 0 bases, with 20 bases between the two germline ends. This CDR3 region has 18 residues. Written as DNA, the CDR3 is TGCGCCAGCAGCCAACCCCAATATTGGAGAAAGAGCTCCTACGAGCAGTACGTC. Protein sequence: CASSQPQYWRKSSYEQYV.

This chain joins TRBV7-2 and TRBJ1-2; 9 positions match TRBD1. Germline V gene data show CDR1 as SGHTA and CDR2 as FQGNSA. The CDR3 totals 15 residues. After removal of 5 bases from V and 4 bases from J, the junction contained 8 bases not matched to a gene. This chain's CDR3 is CASSPGQGMSYGYTF. CDR3 coding DNA: TGTGCCAGCAGCCCTGGACAGGGGATGAGCTATGGCTACACCTTC.

The chain carries TRBV6-5 and TRBJ1-3; 9 bases are a match to TRBD1. Germline lookup yields CDR1 MNHEY and CDR2 SVGAGI. CDR3 size: 15 residues. Losses at the gene ends were 6 bases for V and 2 bases for J; bases not matched to a gene: 5. The CDR3: CASRFDRGTGNTIYF. The CDR3 DNA reads as TGTGCCAGCAGGTTCGACAGGGGGACTGGAAACACCATATATTTT.

The chain combines TRBV28 with TRBJ1-4, with TRBD1 matching over 8 bases. CDR3 length: 15 residues. The germline CDR1 and CDR2 sequences are MDHEN and SYDVKM. The junction had 9 bases not matched to a gene; V was cut back by 6 bases and J by 6 bases. CDR3 amino acids: CASRRYRGFYEKLFF. CDR3 nucleotide sequence: TGTGCCAGCAGAAGGTACAGGGGGTTCTATGAAAAACTGTTTTTT. The whole variable domain, filled in from reference TRBV28 and TRBJ1-4, reads DVKVTQSSRYLVKRTGEKVFLECVQDMDHENMFWYRQDPGLGLRLIYFSYDVKMKEKGDIPEGYSVSREKKERFSLILESASTNQTSMYLCASRRYRGFYEKLFFGSGTQLSVL.

The chain links TRBV19 to TRBJ2-1; D unclear. The CDR3 extends over 19 amino acids. Per the germline V gene, CDR1 is LNHDA and CDR2 is SQIVND (reference sequence). V was pared by 11 bases and J by 9 bases, with 38 bases between. CDR3 region: CACGVGPLPDDTRIGEQFF. The CDR3 nucleotides are TGTGCCTGTGGAGTAGGCCCCTTACCAGATGATACAAGGATCGGTGAGCAGTTCTTC.

The chain is built from TRBV11-2 and TRBJ2-1; a possible D gene is TRBD2 (5 bases). Per the germline V gene, CDR1 is SGHAT and CDR2 is FQNNGV. The CDR3 is 15 residues long. Trimming cost V 3 bases and J 3 bases, with 12 bases left between them. The CDR3 reads CASSLGAVLYNEQFF. The DNA for the CDR3 is TGTGCCAGCAGCTTGGGAGCGGTACTCTACAATGAGCAGTTCTTC.